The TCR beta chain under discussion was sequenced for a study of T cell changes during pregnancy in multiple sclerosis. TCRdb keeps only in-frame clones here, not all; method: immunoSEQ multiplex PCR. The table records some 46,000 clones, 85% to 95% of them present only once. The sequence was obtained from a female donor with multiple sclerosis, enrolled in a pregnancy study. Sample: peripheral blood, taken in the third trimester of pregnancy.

The CDR3 coding sequence is TGTGCCAGCAGCCCGCGGCTAGCTGATGAGCAGTTCTTC. The encoded protein is CASSPRLADEQFF. The chain recombines TRBV7-9 with TRBJ2-1; a possible D gene is TRBD2 (5 bases). The V end lost 5 bases, the J end lost 8 bases, and 13 bases lay between the germline ends. Germline-derived CDR1 and CDR2 are SEHNR and FQNEAQ (reference sequence). This CDR3 contains 13 residues.